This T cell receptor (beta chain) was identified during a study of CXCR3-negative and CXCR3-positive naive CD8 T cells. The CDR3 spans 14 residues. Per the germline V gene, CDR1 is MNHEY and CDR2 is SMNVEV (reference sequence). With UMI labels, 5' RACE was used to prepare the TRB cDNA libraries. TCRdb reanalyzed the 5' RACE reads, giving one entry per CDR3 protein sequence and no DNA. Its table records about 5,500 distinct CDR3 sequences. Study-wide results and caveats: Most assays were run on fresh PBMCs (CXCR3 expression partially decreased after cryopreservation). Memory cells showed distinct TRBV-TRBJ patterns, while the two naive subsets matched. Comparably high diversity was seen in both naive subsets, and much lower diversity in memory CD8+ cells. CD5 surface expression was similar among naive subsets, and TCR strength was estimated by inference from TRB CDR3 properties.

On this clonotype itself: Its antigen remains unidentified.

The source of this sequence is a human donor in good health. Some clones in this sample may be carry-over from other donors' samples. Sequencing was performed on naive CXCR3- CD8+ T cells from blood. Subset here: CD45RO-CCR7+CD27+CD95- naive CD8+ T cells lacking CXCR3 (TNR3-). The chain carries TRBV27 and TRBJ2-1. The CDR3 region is CASSYARSYNEQFF.